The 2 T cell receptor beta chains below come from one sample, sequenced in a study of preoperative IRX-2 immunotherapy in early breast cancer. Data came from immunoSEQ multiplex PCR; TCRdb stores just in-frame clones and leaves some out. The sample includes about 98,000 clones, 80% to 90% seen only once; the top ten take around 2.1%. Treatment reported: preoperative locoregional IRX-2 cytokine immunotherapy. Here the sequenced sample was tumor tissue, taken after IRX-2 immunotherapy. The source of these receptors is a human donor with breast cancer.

The CDR3 nucleotides are TGTGCCAGCAGGGAACTCAGCACAGATACGCAGTATTTT. Its translation is CASRELSTDTQYF. The V call is TRBV6-8, the J call TRBJ2-3; D is ambiguous. The germline gives CDR1 MNHGY, CDR2 SAAAGT. The CDR3 is 13 residues long. V was pared by 6 bases and J by 0 bases, with 7 bases between.

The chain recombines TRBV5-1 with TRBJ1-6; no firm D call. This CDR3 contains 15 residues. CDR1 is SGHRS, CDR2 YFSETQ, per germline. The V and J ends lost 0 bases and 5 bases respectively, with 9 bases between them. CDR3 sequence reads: CASSLGPEDNSPLHF. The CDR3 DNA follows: TGCGCCAGCAGCTTGGGCCCGGAGGATAATTCACCCCTCCACTTT.